A single sample is the source of the 2 T cell receptor beta chains below, sequenced in a study of identifying expanded T cells in peripheral blood. The table came from immunoSEQ multiplex PCR; TCRdb's copy has only in-frame clones and leaves some out. The sample includes approximately 81,000 clones, 65% to 85% of them seen just once. Sample: blood. The receptors come from a person between 18 and 75 years old in good health.

This chain connects TRBV27 to TRBJ2-7; 10 bases match TRBD2. Germline V CDR1 and CDR2: MNHEY, SMNVEV (reference sequence). The CDR3 consists of 15 residues. V gave up 2 bases and J gave up 9 bases; unmatched junction bases: 10. CDR3 in amino acids: CASSLLTSGTTGQYF. The CDR3 nucleotides are TGTGCCAGCAGTTTACTTACTAGCGGGACCACAGGGCAGTACTTC.

A single count supports this clone. This rearrangement joins TRBV9 to TRBJ1-3; the D gene is possibly TRBD1 (6 bases). Trimming stripped 5 bases from V and 0 bases from J, with 18 bases between. The germline CDR1 and CDR2 sequences are SGDLS and YYNGEE. The CDR3 totals 17 residues. As DNA, the CDR3 is TGTGCCAGCAGGCGAGGGGGGGATACCCGCTCTGGAAACACCATATATTTT. Its translation is CASRRGGDTRSGNTIYF.